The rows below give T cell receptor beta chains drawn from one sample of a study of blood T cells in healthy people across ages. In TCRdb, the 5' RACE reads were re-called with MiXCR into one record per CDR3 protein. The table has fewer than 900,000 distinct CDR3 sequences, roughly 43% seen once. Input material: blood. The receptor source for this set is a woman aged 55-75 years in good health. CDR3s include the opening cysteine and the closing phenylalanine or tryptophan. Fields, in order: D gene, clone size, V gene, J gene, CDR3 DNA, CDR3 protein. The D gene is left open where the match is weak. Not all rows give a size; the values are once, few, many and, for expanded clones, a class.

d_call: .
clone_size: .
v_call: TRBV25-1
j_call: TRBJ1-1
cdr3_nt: TGTGCCAGCAGTGCCTCGGAGGGGAACTCTGAAGCTTTCTTT
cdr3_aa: CASSASEGNSEAFF

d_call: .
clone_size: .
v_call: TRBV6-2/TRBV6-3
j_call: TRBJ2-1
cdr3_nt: TGTGCCAGCAGCCGCCACCTTCATAGTCCTTGGGACAATGAGCAGTTCTTC
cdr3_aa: CASSRHLHSPWDNEQFF

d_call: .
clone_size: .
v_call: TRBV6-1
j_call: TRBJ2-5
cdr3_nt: TGTGCCAGCAGATCATCAGGGGGAGGGATCCAAGAGACCCAGTACTTC
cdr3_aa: CASRSSGGGIQETQYF

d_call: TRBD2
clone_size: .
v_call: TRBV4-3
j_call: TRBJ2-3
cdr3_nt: TGCGCCAGCAACCAAGATTCCCTAGCGGGAGGTACAGATACGCAGTATTTT
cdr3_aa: CASNQDSLAGGTDTQYF

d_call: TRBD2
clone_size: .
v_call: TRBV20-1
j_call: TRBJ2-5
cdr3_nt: TGCAGTGCTAGAGGCCTGACTCTAGCGGCAAGTCCGGAGACCCAGTACTTC
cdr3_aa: CSARGLTLAASPETQYF

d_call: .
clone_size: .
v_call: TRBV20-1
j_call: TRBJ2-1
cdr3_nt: TGCAGTGCTCACGAGGCAGCTACAGACAATGAGCAGTTCTTC
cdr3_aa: CSAHEAATDNEQFF

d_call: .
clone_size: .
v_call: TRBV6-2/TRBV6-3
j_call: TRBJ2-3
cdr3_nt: TGTGCCAGCAGTAGACTCAAGAAGACTAGCACAGATACGCAGTATTTT
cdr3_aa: CASSRLKKTSTDTQYF

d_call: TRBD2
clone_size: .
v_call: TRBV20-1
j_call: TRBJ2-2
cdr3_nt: TGCAGTGCTAACCCCGGCCTAGCGGGGACCCGGGAGCTGTTTTTT
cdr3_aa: CSANPGLAGTRELFF

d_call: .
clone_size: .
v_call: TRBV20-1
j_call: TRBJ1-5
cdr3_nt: TGCAGTGCCATTTGGTCGGGGGCGGGGGGGGATCAGCCCCAGCATTTT
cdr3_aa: CSAIWSGAGGDQPQHF

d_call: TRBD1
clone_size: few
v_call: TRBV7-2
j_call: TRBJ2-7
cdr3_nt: TGTGCCAGCAGCTTAGCACCGAGGACAGGGGACGAGCAGTACTTC
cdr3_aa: CASSLAPRTGDEQYF

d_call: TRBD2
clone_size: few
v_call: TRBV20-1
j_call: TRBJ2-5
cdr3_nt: TGCAGTGCTTCCAGCGGGGGGAAAAAAGAGACCCAGTACTTC
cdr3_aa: CSASSGGKKETQYF

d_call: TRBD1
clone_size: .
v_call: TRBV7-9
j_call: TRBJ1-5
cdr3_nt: TGTGCCAGCAGCTTGGACCGGACAGGGGGTAATCAGCCCCAGCATTTT
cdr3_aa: CASSLDRTGGNQPQHF

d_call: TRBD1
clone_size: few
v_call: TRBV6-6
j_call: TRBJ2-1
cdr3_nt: TGTGCCAGCAGCCCTAGGACAGGGGGCCCCCCCTACAATGAGCAGTTCTTC
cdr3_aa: CASSPRTGGPPYNEQFF

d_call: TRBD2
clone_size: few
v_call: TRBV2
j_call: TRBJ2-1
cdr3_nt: TGTGCCAGCAGACAAAGAGGTGCGGGGGGGCTTTGTGAGCAGTTCTTC
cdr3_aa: CASRQRGAGGLCEQFF